This T cell receptor beta chain originates from a study of CXCR3-negative and CXCR3-positive naive CD8 T cells (dated 2019 in TCRdb). With regard to the full study: In total, about 135 million TRB reads were obtained, which works out to roughly 1.5 +/- 0.3 million reads per library. Naive subsets from about 5 donors and memory cells from 3 donors were included in the TRBV-TRBJ cluster analysis. The diversity and physicochemical repertoire analyses included more than ten donors pooled from two independent experiments. What the authors observed across the whole study: TRB CDR3s from CXCR3-positive naive cells showed higher hydrophobicity (lower Kidera factor 4), lower energy, and higher strength and volume indices than CXCR3-negative naive cells. Both naive subsets had comparably high repertoire diversity, while memory CD8+ T cells had much lower repertoire diversity. Naive CXCR3-negative and CXCR3-positive cells from the same donor showed similar TRBV-TRBJ usage, whereas memory cells showed distinct patterns. Freshly isolated PBMCs were used for most assays because CXCR3 expression partially decreased after cryopreservation. Surface CD5, linked to self-reactivity in mice, was comparable between naive subsets; TCR interaction strength was therefore also inferred from TRB CDR3 physicochemical properties.

For every CD8+ T cell subset, approximately 300,000 cells were flow-sorted straight into RLT lysis buffer, and each subset was sorted in triplicate. To keep memory contaminants out, a stringent definition of naive CD8+ T cells was applied: CD45RO-CCR7+CD27+CD95-. Using standard density gradient centrifugation, peripheral blood mononuclear cells were isolated from buffy coats. A FACSAria III was used to flow-sort naive CD8+ T cells into CXCR3-negative and CXCR3-positive populations. Total RNA was extracted from sorted cells using an RNeasy Mini Kit. Worth noting for this clonotype: Its binding antigen is unknown.

TCRdb shows the sequencer as NextSeq 550. The Human TCR Profiling Kit (MiLaboratory) was used to prepare UMI-labeled 5' RACE TRB cDNA libraries. cDNA synthesis used the entire amount of extracted RNA, and PCR amplification then used the entire amount of cDNA produced. The libraries were made side by side, with each library going through the same number of PCR cycles. As for how the authors treated the data: With a minimum of two reads required per UMI, MIGEC and MiXCR pulled out about 54,000 +/- 9,700 unique UMI-labeled TRB cDNA molecules from each library. Each library averaged 40,000 +/- 10,000 functional in-frame TRB CDR3 nucleotide clonotypes without stop codons. Diversity metrics, including normalized Shannon-Wiener and Chao1, were computed in VDJtools after downsampling to 5000 UMI-labeled TRB molecules per sample. For the central five CDR3 residues, VDJtools calculated physicochemical properties weighted by clonotype size, namely interaction energy, strength, volume and Kidera factor 4. TCRdb reprocessed the reads and provides one entry for every CDR3 protein sequence; no DNA is given. The V and J calls and clone size are TCRdb's, not the authors'. This sample's listing comprises over 100,000 distinct CDR3 sequences. Less than 0.55% of the sample is held by the ten biggest clonotypes.

Reading the germline V gene gives CDR1 SGHTA and CDR2 FQGNSA. The CDR3 contains 14 residues, cysteine and phenylalanine counted. No coding sequence is recorded. This receptor was obtained from a human donor in good health. Some clones in this sample may be carry-over from other donors' samples. The sequenced sample consisted of naive CXCR3- CD8+ T cells from blood. The cell subset or site label here, explained by the study, means: CD45RO-CCR7+CD27+CD95- naive CD8+ T cells lacking CXCR3 (TNR3-). Here the chain combines TRBV7-2 and TRBJ2-7. The CDR3 corresponds to CASSLVDTSYEQYF.